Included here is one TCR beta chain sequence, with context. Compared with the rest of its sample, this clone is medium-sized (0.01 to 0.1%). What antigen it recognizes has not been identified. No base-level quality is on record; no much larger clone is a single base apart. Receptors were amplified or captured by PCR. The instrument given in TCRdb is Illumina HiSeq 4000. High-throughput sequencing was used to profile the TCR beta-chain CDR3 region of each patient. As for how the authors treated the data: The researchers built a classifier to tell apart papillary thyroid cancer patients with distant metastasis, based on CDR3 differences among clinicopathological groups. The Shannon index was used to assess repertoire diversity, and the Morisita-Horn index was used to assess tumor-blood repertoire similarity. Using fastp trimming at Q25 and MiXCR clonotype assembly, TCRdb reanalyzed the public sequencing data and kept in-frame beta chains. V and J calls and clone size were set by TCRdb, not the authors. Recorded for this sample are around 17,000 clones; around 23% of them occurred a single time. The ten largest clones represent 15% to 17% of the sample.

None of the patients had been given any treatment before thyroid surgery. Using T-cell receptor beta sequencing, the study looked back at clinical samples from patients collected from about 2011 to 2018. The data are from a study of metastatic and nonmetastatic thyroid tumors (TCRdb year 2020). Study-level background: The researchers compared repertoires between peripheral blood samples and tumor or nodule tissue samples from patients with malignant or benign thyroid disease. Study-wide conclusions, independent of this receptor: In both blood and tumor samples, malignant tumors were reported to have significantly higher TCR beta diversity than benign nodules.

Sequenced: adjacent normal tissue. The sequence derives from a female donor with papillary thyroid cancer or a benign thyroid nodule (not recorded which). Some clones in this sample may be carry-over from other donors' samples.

The DNA sequence is given as TGTGCCAGCAGCCCTCGCGAAAGGGTGGCTGGCTACACCTTC. This yields the protein CASSPRERVAGYTF. The V and J genes are TRBV9 and TRBJ1-2; the D gene cannot be named for sure. The germline V gene yields SGDLS for CDR1 and YYNGEE for CDR2. The CDR3, cysteine through phenylalanine, is 14 amino acids long. The only DNA kept is the CDR3, 42 bases in frame from the first base. The V and J ends are trimmed by 4 bases and 7 bases, leaving 17 bases between them.